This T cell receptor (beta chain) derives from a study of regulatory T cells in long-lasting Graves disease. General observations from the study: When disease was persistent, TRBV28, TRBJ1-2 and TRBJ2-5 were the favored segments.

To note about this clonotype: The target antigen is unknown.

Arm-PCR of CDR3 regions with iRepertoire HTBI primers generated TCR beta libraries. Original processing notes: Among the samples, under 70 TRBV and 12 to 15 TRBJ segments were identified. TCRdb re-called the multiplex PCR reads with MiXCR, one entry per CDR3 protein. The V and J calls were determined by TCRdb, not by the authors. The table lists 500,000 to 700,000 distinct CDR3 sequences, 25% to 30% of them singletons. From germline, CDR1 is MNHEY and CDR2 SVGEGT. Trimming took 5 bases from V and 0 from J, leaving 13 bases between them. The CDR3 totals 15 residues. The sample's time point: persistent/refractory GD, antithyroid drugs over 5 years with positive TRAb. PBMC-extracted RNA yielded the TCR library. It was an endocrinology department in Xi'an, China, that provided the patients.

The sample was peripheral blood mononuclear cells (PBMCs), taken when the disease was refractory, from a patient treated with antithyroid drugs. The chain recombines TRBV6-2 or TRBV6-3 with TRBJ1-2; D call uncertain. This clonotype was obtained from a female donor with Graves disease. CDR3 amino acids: CASSEGWGANYGYTF. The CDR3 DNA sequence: TGTGCCAGCAGTGAGGGTTGGGGAGCTAACTATGGCTACACCTTC.